This T cell receptor (beta chain) was obtained from a study of vaccination and CD4 T cells after COVID-19. Specified time point: late sampling 161 to 241 days after vaccination in a few convalescent patients. Sample treatment: 10-day PBMC culture with coronavirus spike peptide pools or control peptides (ViraFEST assay). Positivity by PCR occurred from March to December 2020, a period that predated US Alpha, Beta and Delta variants. Culture proceeded for 10 days, and CD4+ T cells were then isolated by negative selection. CDR1 and CDR2 from the germline V gene are MGHDK and SYGVNS. V was cut by 2 bases and J by 1 base, with 12 bases left in between. The CDR3 has 15 residues. To note about this clonotype: What it recognizes is unknown.

Sequence data for DNA of cultured CD4+ T cells were generated by the Oncomine TCR Beta short-read assay. TCRdb used MiXCR to reprocess the PCR reads, holding one entry per CDR3 protein. The sample consists of some 21,000 distinct CDR3 sequences, 46% of them appearing once. This receptor was taken from a human donor who had recovered from COVID-19. The source material was CD4+ T cells from blood, cultured in vitro, sampled about 7 months after SARS-CoV-2 vaccination. The V and J genes are TRBV25-1 and TRBJ2-7, with D possibly matching TRBD2 (6 bases). The CDR3 nucleotides read TGTGCCAGCAGTGAACGGATAGCGGATTCCTACGAGCAGTACTTC. Its translation is CASSERIADSYEQYF.